The T cell receptor (beta chain) under discussion was sequenced for a study of cytomegalovirus exposure and HLA in healthy donors. The primer mix had 60 Vbeta and 13 Jbeta primers. Sequenced by immunoSEQ multiplex PCR; TCRdb stores in-frame clones only, minus some. The sample has 150,000 to 200,000 clones; around 77% are singletons. Germline CDR1 and CDR2: SNHLY and FYNNEI. V lost 7 bases and J lost 8; bases outside the gene matches: 9. This CDR3 is built from 14 residues. This clone showed up just once. Its target is not known. Study results and limitations: TCR beta sequences reportedly predicted the HLA-A and HLA-B alleles of most subjects accurately.

This clonotype was obtained from a young man in good health and CMV-seropositive. V usage is TRBV2 and J usage is TRBJ2-1, with TRBD1 identical over 9 bases. The specimen sequenced was PBMCs. CDR3 coding DNA: TGTGCCAGCACCGAGACAGGGGGTATCTATGAGCAGTTCTTC. Amino acid sequence: CASTETGGIYEQFF.